Reported below is one T cell receptor (beta chain). No antigen is known for it. The data stem from a study of cytomegalovirus exposure and HLA in healthy donors. The study, taken as a whole, reports: For most subjects, TCR beta sequences were reported to predict HLA-A and HLA-B alleles with accuracy. Common viral pathogens (according to a later analysis) appeared linked to several of the most significant clusters. Altogether, 170 or so TCR beta chains were recorded as cytomegalovirus-associated.

This CDR3 is built from 13 residues. The germline V gene has CDR1 LNHNV and CDR2 YYDKDF (reference sequence). V lost 6 bases, J lost 2 bases, and 10 bases lay in between. PCR involved 60 Vbeta and 13 Jbeta primers. How the authors handled the data: Around 10 million of the roughly 77 million unique TCR beta chains counted in a later analysis were shared. Assay used: immunoSEQ multiplex PCR; TCRdb lists only in-frame clones, some missing. From that table come the V and J calls and clone size; the DNA was used to work out D and trimming. The sample yields about 180,000 clones, 79% seen once. Sequenced sample: PBMCs. The J gene is TRBJ1-1, the V gene TRBV15; weak D call: TRBD1 (5 bases). The sequence derives from a woman aged 40 to 50 in good health and CMV-seronegative. This chain's CDR3 is CATRTEFNTEAFF. For the CDR3, the DNA is TGTGCCACCAGGACAGAATTTAACACTGAAGCTTTCTTT.